This T cell receptor (beta chain) was recovered during a study of shared clonotypes between healthy human individuals. The data were produced by immunoSEQ multiplex PCR, yet TCRdb's version contains in-frame clones alone and is incomplete. Of around 2.5 million clones listed, more than 85% are singletons. V shed 10 bases and J 0 bases; nucleotides not matched to a gene: 6. Germline V CDR1 and CDR2: ENHRY, SYGVKD. CDR3 length equals 14 residues. The gene calls are TRBV10-3 and TRBJ1-3; 7 bases agree with TRBD1. Sequencing input: naive CD4+ T cells from PBMCs. Subset here: CD45RA+ positively selected. This clonotype was sampled from a man in his late teens or twenties in good health. Some clones in this sample may be carry-over from other donors' samples. The CDR3 here is CASLGTDSGNTIYF. The CDR3 bases are TGTGCCAGCCTCGGGACAGACTCTGGAAACACCATATATTTT.